This is a list of T cell receptor beta chains from one sample in a study of T-cell reconstitution after alpha-beta-depleted transplantation in children. TCRdb independently ran MiXCR on the PCR reads; one entry per CDR3 protein. The table lists approximately 270,000 distinct CDR3 sequences, 20% to 30% of them singletons. This specimen was PBMCs, mostly from graft donor cells, taken 360 days after TCRalphabeta/CD19-depleted stem cell transplant. These receptors came from a female patient aged 2 to 10 who had a stem cell transplant for congenital amegakaryocytic thrombocytopenia, so the T cells may come from the graft donor. Both conserved end residues are part of each CDR3. The D gene is left open where the match is weak. Clone size is stated in some rows and not others, as once, few, many or a class when expanded.

clone_size,v_call,j_call,cdr3_length,d_call,cdr3_nt,cdr3_aa
.,TRBV12-3/TRBV12-4,TRBJ1-1,13,.,TGTGCCAGCAGAAAGACGACGGAAAATGAAGCTTTCTTT,CASRKTTENEAFF
many,TRBV29-1,TRBJ2-2,15,.,TGCAGCGTTGAAGCGCGAGACAAGGAATCCGGGGAGCTGTTTTTT,CSVEARDKESGELFF
few,TRBV3-1,TRBJ2-5,16,.,TGTGCCAGCAGCCAATCGGTTCGGGGAGGAGAAGAGACCCAGTACTTC,CASSQSVRGGEETQYF
few,TRBV12-3/TRBV12-4,TRBJ2-7,15,.,TGTGCCAGCAGTTGGGGAATGGGGAACTCCTACGAGCAGTACTTC,CASSWGMGNSYEQYF
few,TRBV3-1,TRBJ2-2,14,.,TGTGCCAGCAGCCAAGGTGTGGGCACCGGGGAGCTGTTTTTT,CASSQGVGTGELFF
.,TRBV12-3/TRBV12-4,TRBJ1-5,14,.,TGTGCCAGCAGTTTTGGGGCTCGCAATCAGCCCCAGCATTTT,CASSFGARNQPQHF
.,TRBV12-3/TRBV12-4,TRBJ2-2,17,.,TGTGCCAGCAGCGAAACTCACAGGTTCGCGAACACCGGGGAGCTGTTTTTT,CASSETHRFANTGELFF
few,TRBV6-1,TRBJ1-1,13,TRBD1,TGTGCCAGCTCCAAGGGGGCGGACACTGAAGCTTTCTTT,CASSKGADTEAFF
few,TRBV20-1,TRBJ2-5,13,TRBD2,TGCAGTGCTGGGACTAGTGTTCTAGAGACCCAGTACTTC,CSAGTSVLETQYF
few,TRBV29-1,TRBJ2-5,13,.,TGCAGCGTTGAAGGTGCGGGGAAAGAGACCCAGTACTTC,CSVEGAGKETQYF
.,TRBV2,TRBJ1-2,16,.,TGTGCCAGCAGTGAAGTTTTGCCAGGCCCGTTCTATGGCTACACCTTC,CASSEVLPGPFYGYTF
.,TRBV19,TRBJ2-2,17,TRBD2,TGTGCCAGTAGTATAGGCGGGGGAACCTTGAACACCGGGGAGCTGTTTTTT,CASSIGGGTLNTGELFF
.,TRBV20-1,TRBJ2-7,16,.,TGCAGTGCTAGAGAGAGGGGTCAGTATCGAATCTACGAGCAGTACTTC,CSARERGQYRIYEQYF
.,TRBV4-3,TRBJ1-5,14,.,TGTGCCAGCAGCCAAGATTTAGGCAATCAGCCCCAGCATTTT,CASSQDLGNQPQHF
.,TRBV28,TRBJ1-1,14,.,TGTGCCAGCACCCCCGGTGGGGCGATCACTGAAGCTTTCTTT,CASTPGGAITEAFF
.,TRBV27,TRBJ2-3,13,.,TGTGCCAGCAGTTTGGAGGTTTGGGATACGCAGTATTTT,CASSLEVWDTQYF
.,TRBV9,TRBJ2-7,14,.,TGTGCCAGCAGCGTAGGGGGACAAGACTACGAGCAGTACTTC,CASSVGGQDYEQYF
.,TRBV7-8,TRBJ2-3,18,.,TGTGCCAGCAGCTTATTGGGATTGGCCGGGGCTCGCACAGATACGCAGTATTTT,CASSLLGLAGARTDTQYF
few,TRBV28,TRBJ1-2,14,.,TGTGCCAGCGGGAGCCGGGACGAACAATATGGCTACACCTTC,CASGSRDEQYGYTF
few,TRBV2,TRBJ2-2,15,TRBD2,TGTGCCAGCAGGGGACTAGCGGGAGGTACCGGGGAGCTGTTTTTT,CASRGLAGGTGELFF
.,TRBV12-3/TRBV12-4,TRBJ2-1,15,.,TGTGCCAGCAGTCCGGGAGTTAGCTCCTACAATGAGCAGTTCTTC,CASSPGVSSYNEQFF
many,TRBV25-1,TRBJ1-2,11,.,TGTGCCAGCAGTGATGGGGACGGCTACACCTTC,CASSDGDGYTF
few,TRBV7-6,TRBJ2-1,17,TRBD1,TGTGCCAGCAGCCCTCTGCTGGGACAGGGATTCTACAATGAGCAGTTCTTC,CASSPLLGQGFYNEQFF
.,TRBV4-1,TRBJ2-2,20,TRBD2,TGCGCCAGCAGCACATCGGCGGTGACTAGCGGGAGGGTGAACACCGGGGAGCTGTTTTTT,CASSTSAVTSGRVNTGELFF
few,TRBV10-2,TRBJ2-1,17,TRBD1,TGCGCCAGCAGTGAGTCCGGGGGTGGGACAGGGTACAATGAGCAGTTCTTC,CASSESGGGTGYNEQFF
few,TRBV5-1,TRBJ2-1,14,TRBD2,TGCGCCAGCAGCCGGGGGGGGGCCGACAATGAGCAGTTCTTC,CASSRGGADNEQFF
.,TRBV6-2/TRBV6-3,TRBJ2-1,12,.,TGTGCCAGCAGCCGACTTAATAGTGAGCAGTTCTTC,CASSRLNSEQFF
.,TRBV6-1,TRBJ2-1,18,TRBD2,TGTGCCAGCAGTCCGCCACCGAGGACTAGCGGGATTGGGCGCGAGCAGTTCTTC,CASSPPPRTSGIGREQFF